This T cell receptor beta chain is drawn from a study of T-cell memory formation after mild COVID-19. J gave up 7 bases and V 5 bases, and 6 bases lay outside the gene matches. The germline V gene encodes CDR1 SGHAT and CDR2 FQNNGV. The CDR3 contains 14 residues. This clonotype was seen a few times. Via MiXCR, TCRdb re-called the 5' RACE reads, giving one row per CDR3 protein. This table has about 360,000 distinct CDR3 sequences, 10% to 15% appearing once. The sequencing input was PBMCs or a T cell subset sorted from them (not recorded which). The rearrangement joins TRBV11-2 to TRBJ1-2; 11 nucleotides align to TRBD1. The receptor's source is a man between 18 and 29 years old who had mild COVID-19 (a few samples of this study predate the infection). Cell type and time point are not known. CDR3 nucleotides: TGTGCCAGCAGCATCGGACAGGGGGCGGCTGGCTACACCTTC. Translation gives CASSIGQGAAGYTF.